The rows below give T cell receptor beta chains drawn from one sample of a study of CD8 T cells in Susac syndrome. TCRdb reprocessed the immunoSEQ multiplex PCR reads via MiXCR and lists one record per CDR3 protein. The repertoire holds 200,000 or so distinct CDR3 sequences, with approximately 90% as singletons. Sequenced input: CD8+ T cells from PBMCs. These receptors originate from a human donor with multiple sclerosis. Both conserved end residues are part of each CDR3. A D gene is named only where the DNA matches it firmly. The size of a clone is reported for some rows only, either as once, few or many, or as a class for expanded clones.

>NA|TRBV11-2|TRBD2|TRBJ2-2
CASTLAGGPGELFF
TGTGCCAGCACCTTAGCGGGGGGGCCAGGGGAGCTGTTTTTT
>NA|TRBV5-4|NA|TRBJ2-1
CASSFNAYEQFF
TGTGCCAGCAGCTTTAACGCATACGAGCAGTTCTTC
>NA|TRBV20-1|NA|TRBJ1-6
CSADSRRQFYNSPLHF
TGCAGTGCTGACTCACGACGACAGTTTTATAATTCACCCCTCCACTTT
>NA|TRBV19|NA|TRBJ1-6
CASSPDSANSPLHF
TGTGCCAGTAGCCCAGACTCAGCTAATTCACCCCTCCACTTT
>NA|TRBV4-3|TRBD2|TRBJ2-1
CASSQDRASGVYNEQFF
TGCGCCAGCAGCCAAGATCGGGCTAGCGGGGTATACAATGAGCAGTTCTTC
>NA|TRBV19|NA|TRBJ2-1
CASSIVETSEQFF
TGTGCCAGTAGTATAGTCGAGACGAGTGAGCAGTTCTTC
>NA|TRBV9|NA|TRBJ1-4
CASSVEGVTNEKLFF
TGTGCCAGCAGCGTAGAGGGGGTAACTAATGAAAAACTGTTTTTT
>NA|TRBV12-3/TRBV12-4|NA|TRBJ1-2
CASSLLGASEGYTF
TGTGCCAGCAGTTTACTGGGGGCATCAGAAGGCTACACCTTC
>once|TRBV6-2/TRBV6-3|TRBD2|TRBJ2-2
CASSYTVGTSGELFF
TGTGCCAGCAGTTACACCGTTGGGACTAGCGGGGAGCTGTTTTTT
>NA|TRBV20-1|NA|TRBJ2-7
CSARTVSYEQYF
TGCAGTGCTAGGACAGTCTCCTACGAGCAGTACTTC
>NA|TRBV12-3/TRBV12-4|TRBD2|TRBJ2-1
CASSFPDSGSTGSYNEQFF
TGTGCCAGCAGTTTCCCGGATAGCGGGAGCACCGGGTCCTACAATGAGCAGTTCTTC
>NA|TRBV7-2|NA|TRBJ2-3
CASSLGEGTDTQYF
TGTGCCAGCAGCTTGGGTGAGGGCACAGATACGCAGTATTTT
>NA|TRBV5-4|NA|TRBJ2-1
CASSQKGHILSGSYNEQFF
TGTGCCAGCAGCCAAAAGGGACATATCCTATCGGGTTCATACAATGAGCAGTTCTTC
>NA|TRBV7-9|NA|TRBJ2-1
CASSLVSPGIYNEQFF
TGTGCCAGCAGCTTAGTTTCCCCGGGGATCTACAATGAGCAGTTCTTC
>NA|TRBV5-1|TRBD2|TRBJ2-2
CASSSVQDVTSGSLRATGELFF
TGCGCCAGCAGCTCGGTCCAAGACGTGACTAGCGGGAGTTTAAGAGCGACCGGGGAGCTGTTTTTT
>once|TRBV4-1|NA|TRBJ2-3
CASSQDGDGTDTQYF
TGCGCCAGCAGCCAAGATGGGGATGGTACAGATACGCAGTATTTT
>once|TRBV13|TRBD1|TRBJ1-4
CASSPSDRTEKLFF
TGTGCCAGCAGCCCTTCGGACAGGACCGAAAAACTGTTTTTT
>NA|TRBV20-1|TRBD1|TRBJ1-5
CSARDPGTDNQPQHF
TGCAGTGCTAGAGACCCCGGGACAGATAATCAGCCCCAGCATTTT
>once|TRBV15|NA|TRBJ1-1
CATSNEEENTEAFF
TGTGCCACCAGCAACGAGGAGGAGAACACTGAAGCTTTCTTT
>NA|TRBV5-4|NA|TRBJ2-5
CASSPWGFQETQYF
TGTGCCAGCAGCCCTTGGGGTTTCCAAGAGACCCAGTACTTC
>NA|TRBV5-5|NA|TRBJ1-3
CASSFSHLAGNTIYF
TGTGCCAGCAGCTTTAGCCACTTGGCTGGAAACACCATATATTTT
>NA|TRBV6-5|TRBD1|TRBJ2-7
CASSPAGGFYEQYF
TGTGCCAGCAGCCCCGCAGGGGGATTTTACGAGCAGTACTTC
>NA|TRBV7-8|NA|TRBJ2-5
CASSWGIWSKETQYF
TGTGCCAGCAGCTGGGGGATTTGGTCGAAAGAGACCCAGTACTTC
>NA|TRBV19|NA|TRBJ1-5
CASSDGLGRGMDQPQHF
TGTGCCAGTAGTGATGGCCTGGGCAGGGGCATGGATCAGCCCCAGCATTTT
>NA|TRBV7-8|NA|TRBJ2-7
CASSDLPYEQYF
TGTGCCAGCAGCGACCTCCCCTACGAGCAGTACTTC
>NA|TRBV7-8|NA|TRBJ1-2
CASSLATVYGYTF
TGTGCCAGCAGCTTAGCGACAGTCTATGGCTACACCTTC
>NA|TRBV2|NA|TRBJ2-2
CASSEIEGLNTGELFF
TGTGCCAGCAGTGAAATCGAGGGATTGAACACCGGGGAGCTGTTTTTT
>NA|TRBV24-1|TRBD2|TRBJ2-1
CATSGRGGEKFF
TGTGCCACCAGTGGACGGGGGGGCGAGAAGTTCTTC